A single sample gave rise to the 8 T cell receptor beta chains below, sequenced in a study of Graves' ophthalmopathy and Graves' hyperthyroidism. RNA transcripts yielded amplified TCR beta CDR3 regions. HTBI-primed first-round RT-PCR preceded second-round multiplex PCR. Via MiXCR, TCRdb re-called the multiplex PCR reads, giving one row per CDR3 protein. Of about 640,000 distinct CDR3 sequences in the sample, approximately 39% are singletons; the top ten hold over 2.5%. What was sequenced was peripheral blood. The receptors originated from an adult man with Graves' ophthalmopathy.

The sample holds many counts of this clonotype. The chain recombines TRBV7-6 with TRBJ1-1; the D gene is possibly TRBD1 (5 bases). The V end was cut by 3 bases, the J end by 5 bases, with 13 bases between. CDR1 is SGHVS, CDR2 FNYEAQ, per germline. The CDR3 contains 14 residues. The chain's CDR3 is CASSFGGSRTEAFF. The CDR3 nucleotides are TGTGCCAGCAGCTTTGGGGGGAGTCGGACTGAAGCTTTCTTT.

This clonotype was recorded a few times. This sequence joins TRBV24-1 and TRBJ2-3, with no clear D. This CDR3 has 12 residues. CDR1 KGHDR and CDR2 SFDVKD come from the germline V gene. Trimming took 7 bases from V and 3 from J, leaving 7 bases between them. This CDR3 is CATRDETDTQYF. The CDR3 DNA reads as TGTGCCACCAGGGACGAGACAGATACGCAGTATTTT.

This clonotype was seen repeatedly, ten times or more. DNA for the CDR3: TGTGCCAGCAGCCCGGAGATTACGAGCAATCAGCCCCAGCATTTT. This sequence encodes CASSPEITSNQPQHF. This sequence joins TRBV4-2 and TRBJ1-5; no reliable D call. Germline assignment: CDR1 LGHNA and CDR2 YNFKEQ. This CDR3 has 15 residues. Between the trimmed V and J ends, which lost 4 bases and 1 base, there was a span of 11 bases.

This clonotype was counted ten times or more. The gene calls are TRBV25-1 and TRBJ2-7, with D perhaps assigned TRBD1 or TRBD2 (6 bases each). In germline, CDR1 is MGHDK, CDR2 SYGVNS. The CDR3 extends over 13 amino acids. V lost 5 bases and J 5 bases, leaving 13 bases between the germline ends. CDR3 protein: CASSRTERDEQYF. DNA for the CDR3: TGTGCCAGCAGTCGGACAGAGCGGGACGAGCAGTACTTC.

This clonotype was picked up a small number of times. This rearrangement joins TRBV27 to TRBJ2-7; 10 nucleotides line up with TRBD1. J gave up 2 bases and V 6 bases, and 4 bases lay outside the gene matches. Germline CDR1 and CDR2: MNHEY and SMNVEV (reference sequence). This CDR3 has 14 residues. The CDR3 is CASRGQGSTYEQYF. For the CDR3, the DNA is TGTGCCAGCAGGGGACAGGGGTCTACCTACGAGCAGTACTTC.

The chain joins TRBV29-1 to TRBJ2-5; D gene uncertain. The CDR3 runs 10 residues. CDR1 SQVTM and CDR2 ANQGSEA come from the germline V gene. V shed 7 bases and J shed 1 base, with 4 bases lying between them. This CDR3 is CSGPQETQYF. The CDR3 coding sequence is TGCAGCGGTCCCCAAGAGACCCAGTACTTC.

The V and J genes are TRBV9 and TRBJ2-5; 7 bases line up with TRBD1. The CDR3 covers 13 residues. Germline V gene sequence: CDR1 SGDLS, CDR2 YYNGEE. J was trimmed by 7 bases and V by 3 bases; bases with no gene match: 6. Here the CDR3 reads CASSAQGSVTQYF. DNA for the CDR3: TGTGCCAGCAGCGCACAGGGGTCCGTGACCCAGTACTTC. Full variable domain (rest looked up from reference TRBV9 and TRBJ2-5): DSGVTQTPKHLITATGQRVTLRCSPRSGDLSVYWYQQSLDQGLQFLIQYYNGEERAKGNILERFSAQQFPDLHSELNLSSLELGDSALYFCASSAQGSVTQYFGPGTRLLVL.

The rearrangement uses TRBV25-1 and TRBJ1-3; D gene ambiguous. V was shortened by 8 bases and J by 0 bases, with 11 bases between the two germline ends. The CDR3 has 14 residues. CDR1 is MGHDK and CDR2 is SYGVNS in the germline V gene. The CDR3 reads CASREKVSGNTIYF. CDR3 sequence (DNA): TGTGCCAGCCGGGAGAAGGTCTCTGGAAACACCATATATTTT.